One TCR beta chain is described in this entry. The data derive from a study of tumor-infiltrating lymphocytes in oesophageal squamous cell carcinoma. The CDR3 sequence is 14 residues long. The germline CDR1 and CDR2 sequences are SGHTA and FQGNSA. MiXCR, run by TCRdb on the PCR reads, gives a single entry per CDR3 protein. The sample has under 20,000 distinct CDR3 sequences, over 45% seen once; the top ten hold roughly a quarter. The gene calls are TRBV7-2 and TRBJ2-5; the match to TRBD1 covers 7 bases. The DNA end is more similar to TRBJ2-7, so the J call may be wrong. This receptor was identified in a male donor with esophageal squamous cell carcinoma. The sequenced sample consisted of esophageal tumor tissue. The CDR3, as DNA: TGTGCCAGCAGCACATACAGGGGCTCGGACGAGCAGTACTTC. It specifies CASSTYRGSDEQYF.